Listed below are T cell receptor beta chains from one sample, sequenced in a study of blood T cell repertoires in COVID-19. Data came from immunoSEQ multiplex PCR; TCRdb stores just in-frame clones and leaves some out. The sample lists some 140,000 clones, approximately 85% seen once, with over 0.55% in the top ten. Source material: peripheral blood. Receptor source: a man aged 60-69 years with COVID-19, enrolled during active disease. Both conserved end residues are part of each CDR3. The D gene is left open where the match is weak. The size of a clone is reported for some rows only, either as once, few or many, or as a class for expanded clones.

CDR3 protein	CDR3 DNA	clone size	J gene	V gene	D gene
CATSRDRMGENTDTQYF	TGTGCCACCAGCAGAGATCGAATGGGAGAAAACACAGATACGCAGTATTTT	-	TRBJ2-3	TRBV15	-
CASSQQTGGPYEQYF	TGCGCCAGCAGCCAACAGACAGGGGGGCCGTACGAGCAGTACTTC	-	TRBJ2-7	TRBV4-3	TRBD1
CASSEAGRAIVRQETQYF	TGTGCCAGCAGTGAAGCCGGCAGGGCCATTGTACGGCAAGAGACCCAGTACTTC	-	TRBJ2-5	TRBV6-1	-
CASVLMRLGSPLHF	TGTGCCAGCGTCCTCATGAGGCTTGGTTCACCCCTCCACTTT	-	TRBJ1-6	TRBV2	-
CASSEATSTDTQYF	TGTGCCAGCAGTGAAGCGACTAGCACAGATACGCAGTATTTT	-	TRBJ2-3	TRBV6-1	-
CASSPGGVSPLHF	TGTGCCAGCAGCCCAGGGGGAGTTTCACCCCTCCACTTT	-	TRBJ1-6	TRBV7-2	TRBD1
CASSLLTTNQPQHF	TGTGCCAGCAGCTTGCTGACTACCAATCAGCCCCAGCATTTT	few	TRBJ1-5	TRBV5-6	-
CASRGTGAQPQHF	TGCGCCAGCAGGGGGACAGGGGCTCAGCCCCAGCATTTT	-	TRBJ1-5	TRBV10-2	TRBD1
CASSPGGGTNYGYTF	TGCGCCAGCAGCCCCGGGGGGGGGACGAACTATGGCTACACCTTC	-	TRBJ1-2	TRBV4-3	-
CASSAQGLGTDTQYF	TGTGCCAGCAGTGCCCAGGGGTTGGGGACAGATACGCAGTATTTT	-	TRBJ2-3	TRBV2	-
CASSQDVSPYEQYF	TGCGCCAGCAGCCAAGACGTCTCCCCCTACGAGCAGTACTTC	-	TRBJ2-7	TRBV4-3	-
CASSEGLRGGEQFF	TGTGCCAGCAGCGAGGGCCTTCGGGGGGGTGAGCAGTTCTTC	-	TRBJ2-1	TRBV13	TRBD2
CASSHRRGNTEAFF	TGTGCCAGCAGTCACCGACGGGGGAACACTGAAGCTTTCTTT	-	TRBJ1-1	TRBV6-5	-
CASSSREYGYTF	TGTGCCAGCAGTTCGCGCGAGTATGGCTACACCTTC	few	TRBJ1-2	TRBV6-2/TRBV6-3	-
CASSLEGTGMAFF	TGTGCCAGCAGTTTAGAGGGGACAGGAATGGCTTTCTTT	-	TRBJ1-1	TRBV12-3/TRBV12-4	TRBD1
CASSLRPSGTGIRQPQHF	TGTGCCAGCAGTTTACGTCCTTCCGGGACAGGGATTCGGCAGCCCCAGCATTTT	-	TRBJ1-5	TRBV27	TRBD1
CASSSRRAGSDYGYTF	TGTGCCAGCAGTTCCCGGAGGGCGGGGTCTGACTATGGCTACACCTTC	few	TRBJ1-2	TRBV28	-
CASSPPRWNTEAFF	TGTGCCAGTAGTCCCCCTAGGTGGAACACTGAAGCTTTCTTT	-	TRBJ1-1	TRBV19	-
CASRDIGGCTEAFF	TGCGCCAGCAGGGATATAGGGGGTTGCACTGAAGCTTTCTTT	-	TRBJ1-1	TRBV10-1	-
CASSEARTGDFAEAFF	TGTGCCAGCAGTGAAGCCCGGACAGGGGATTTCGCTGAAGCTTTCTTT	-	TRBJ1-1	TRBV2	TRBD1
CASSQGTGGAHEQYF	TGTGCCAGCAGCCAAGGCACAGGGGGCGCGCACGAGCAGTACTTC	once	TRBJ2-7	TRBV14	TRBD1
CASSLMGEVFSPLHF	TGTGCCAGCAGCCTCATGGGAGAGGTCTTTTCACCCCTCCACTTT	-	TRBJ1-6	TRBV9	-
CASSPPGGVSSGNTIYF	TGTGCCAGCTCACCACCGGGGGGGGTCAGCTCTGGAAACACCATATATTTT	-	TRBJ1-3	TRBV18	-
CASSQETSGVTDTQYF	TGTGCCAGCAGCCAAGAGACTAGCGGGGTCACAGATACGCAGTATTTT	-	TRBJ2-3	TRBV4-2	TRBD2
CASSRTYAGNTIYF	TGTGCCAGCAGCCGGACATACGCTGGAAACACCATATATTTT	-	TRBJ1-3	TRBV9	-
CASSPGTGGVSGELFF	TGTGCCAGTAGTCCCGGGACAGGGGGCGTGAGCGGGGAGCTGTTTTTT	-	TRBJ2-2	TRBV19	TRBD1
CASSLEQLNTEAFF	TGCGCCAGCAGCTTGGAACAGTTGAACACTGAAGCTTTCTTT	-	TRBJ1-1	TRBV5-1	-
CSASAGQFTTNEKLFF	TGCAGTGCTAGTGCCGGACAATTCACAACTAATGAAAAACTGTTTTTT	once	TRBJ1-4	TRBV20-1	-
CASSQGYNEQFF	TGTGCCAGCAGTCAGGGATACAATGAGCAGTTCTTC	-	TRBJ2-1	TRBV6-5	-
CASSLGANEQFF	TGTGCCAGCAGTTTAGGGGCCAATGAGCAGTTCTTC	-	TRBJ2-1	TRBV27	-
CASSPPKRQGFHYGYTF	TGTGCCAGCAGCCCTCCCAAACGACAGGGATTTCACTATGGCTACACCTTC	-	TRBJ1-2	TRBV6-2/TRBV6-3	TRBD1
CASSLAGVRNEQFF	TGTGCCAGCAGCCTAGCGGGAGTCCGGAATGAGCAGTTCTTC	-	TRBJ2-1	TRBV2	TRBD2
CAWSAGTSYEQYF	TGTGCCTGGAGTGCGGGGACAAGCTACGAGCAGTACTTC	-	TRBJ2-7	TRBV30	-
CASSFPGEAFF	TGTGCCAGCAGCTTTCCAGGTGAAGCTTTCTTT	-	TRBJ1-1	TRBV7-2	-
CATSDFSGFFF	TGTGCCACCAGTGATTTTTCCGGGTTCTTCTTC	-	TRBJ2-7	TRBV24-1	-
CASSSRGQGGVETQYF	TGTGCCAGCAGTTCTCGCGGACAGGGAGGCGTGGAGACCCAGTACTTC	-	TRBJ2-5	TRBV28	TRBD1
CASSRSAYNEQFF	TGTGCCAGCTCACGGTCGGCCTACAATGAGCAGTTCTTC	-	TRBJ2-1	TRBV27	-
CASSEMANTEAFF	TGTGCCAGCAGTGAAATGGCGAACACTGAAGCTTTCTTT	-	TRBJ1-1	TRBV25-1	-
CASTDQGWVDQPQHF	TGTGCCAGCACTGACCAGGGGTGGGTCGATCAGCCCCAGCATTTT	-	TRBJ1-5	TRBV7-2	-
CASSSMTGGQPQHF	TGTGCCAGCAGTTCTATGACAGGGGGCCAGCCCCAGCATTTT	-	TRBJ1-5	TRBV28	TRBD1
CASSLVSSGFQETQYF	TGCGCCAGCAGCTTGGTCTCTAGCGGATTTCAAGAGACCCAGTACTTC	-	TRBJ2-5	TRBV5-1	TRBD2
CASSLDRGTYEQYF	TGTGCCAGCAGCCTGGACAGGGGGACCTACGAGCAGTACTTC	-	TRBJ2-7	TRBV6-5	TRBD1
CASSQDRYRGKETQYF	TGTGCCAGCAGCCAAGATCGGTATCGGGGGAAAGAGACCCAGTACTTC	-	TRBJ2-5	TRBV14	-
CASSPPGTGFYEQYF	TGTGCCAGCAGCCCGCCGGGGACAGGGTTTTACGAGCAGTACTTC	-	TRBJ2-7	TRBV2	TRBD1
CASSPRLVSTNEKLFF	TGTGCCAGCAGCCCCCGGTTGGTCTCAACTAATGAAAAACTGTTTTTT	-	TRBJ1-4	TRBV14	-
CASSFSSNGYTF	TGTGCCAGCAGCTTCAGTTCGAATGGCTACACCTTC	few	TRBJ1-2	TRBV7-9	-
CSASKQGNGYGYTF	TGCAGTGCTAGTAAACAGGGAAACGGCTATGGCTACACCTTC	-	TRBJ1-2	TRBV20-1	-
CASSSRQENTEAFF	TGTGCCAGCAGCTCCCGACAGGAGAACACTGAAGCTTTCTTT	-	TRBJ1-1	TRBV5-4	-
CASSRDRDQPQHF	TGTGCCAGCAGTCGGGACAGGGACCAGCCCCAGCATTTT	-	TRBJ1-5	TRBV7-8	TRBD1
CASSVSREGYGYTF	TGTGCCAGCAGCGTATCCCGGGAGGGGTATGGCTACACCTTC	-	TRBJ1-2	TRBV9	-
CSAELAGRYNEQFF	TGCAGCGCTGAACTAGCGGGACGTTACAATGAGCAGTTCTTC	-	TRBJ2-1	TRBV29-1	TRBD2
CASSDLGTVNTEAFF	TGTGCCAGCAGTGACCTGGGGACAGTGAACACTGAAGCTTTCTTT	-	TRBJ1-1	TRBV2	TRBD1
CASSLQGDGYTF	TGTGCCAGCAGCCTCCAGGGGGATGGCTACACCTTC	-	TRBJ1-2	TRBV7-9	TRBD1
CASSKQGANTEAFF	TGCGCCAGCAGCAAACAGGGTGCGAACACTGAAGCTTTCTTT	once	TRBJ1-1	TRBV4-3	-
CASSQTHIGGYQPQHF	TGCGCCAGCAGCCAGACCCACATAGGGGGATATCAGCCCCAGCATTTT	once	TRBJ1-5	TRBV4-1	-